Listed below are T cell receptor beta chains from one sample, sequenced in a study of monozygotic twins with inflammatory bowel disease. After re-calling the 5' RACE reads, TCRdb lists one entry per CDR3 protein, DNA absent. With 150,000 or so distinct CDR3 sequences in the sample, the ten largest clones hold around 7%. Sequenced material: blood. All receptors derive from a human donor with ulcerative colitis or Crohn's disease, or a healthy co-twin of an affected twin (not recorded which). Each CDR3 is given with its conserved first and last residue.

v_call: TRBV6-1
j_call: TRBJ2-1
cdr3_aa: CASRTGGRYNEQFF

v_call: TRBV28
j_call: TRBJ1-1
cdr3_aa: CASILGQGAEGTEAFF

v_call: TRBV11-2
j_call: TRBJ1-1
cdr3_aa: CASSLDRVGEAFF

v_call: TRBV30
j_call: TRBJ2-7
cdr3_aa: CASHRAGHEQYF

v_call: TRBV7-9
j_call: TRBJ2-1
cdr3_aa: CATTPGPEPTNEQFF

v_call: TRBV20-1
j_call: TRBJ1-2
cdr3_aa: CSAMDREAYGYTF

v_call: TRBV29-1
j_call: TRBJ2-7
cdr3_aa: CSVTSLVDNMYEQYF

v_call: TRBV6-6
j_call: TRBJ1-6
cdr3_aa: CASSGTGPGPLHF

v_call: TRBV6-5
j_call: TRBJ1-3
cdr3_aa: CASSYGTGETIYF

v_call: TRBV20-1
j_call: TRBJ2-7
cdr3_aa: CSARVTYEQYF

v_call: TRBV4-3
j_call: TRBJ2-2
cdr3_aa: CASSQDGRNTGELFF

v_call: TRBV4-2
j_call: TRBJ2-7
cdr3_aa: CASSQGLRGAYEQYF

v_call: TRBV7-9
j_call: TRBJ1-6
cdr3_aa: CASSSLSGGLYNSPLHF

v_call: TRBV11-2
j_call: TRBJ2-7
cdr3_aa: CASSWGQSYEQYF

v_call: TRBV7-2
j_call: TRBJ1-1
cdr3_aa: CASSLALGLGNTEAFF

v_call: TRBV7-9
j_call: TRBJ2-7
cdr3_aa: CASRGTGRDEQYF

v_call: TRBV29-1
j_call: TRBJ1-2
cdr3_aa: CSGDTGYGYTF

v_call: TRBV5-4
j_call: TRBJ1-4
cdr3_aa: CASSVRGFNEKLFF

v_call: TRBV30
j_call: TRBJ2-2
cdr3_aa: CAWRTSRWELFF

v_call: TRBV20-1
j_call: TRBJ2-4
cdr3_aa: CSARAPAKNIQYF